This TCR beta chain derives from a study of T-cell memory formation after mild COVID-19. Study results and limitations: Memory sampled before infection contained some responding clones, suggesting cross-reactive memory joined. The study found balanced CD4/CD8 in clones contracting day 15 to 85 and a CD4+ lean in later expanders.

This clonotype was picked up a small number of times. Its specificity is not known. The V and J ends lost 5 bases and 3 bases, in that order; junction bases with no gene match: 9. This CDR3 contains 16 residues. Germline V lookup: CDR1 SGHTA, CDR2 FQGNSA. TCRdb passed the 5' RACE reads through MiXCR, listing each CDR3 protein once. The table has around 310,000 distinct CDR3 sequences, around a fifth seen once; the top ten hold under 25%. The sequencing sample was made of PBMCs or a T cell subset sorted from them (not recorded which). This TCR came from a young man who had mild COVID-19 (a few samples of this study predate the infection). Cell type and time point are not known. The chain employs TRBV7-2 and TRBJ2-3, with 9 bases that match TRBD2. The CDR3 DNA follows: TGTGCCAGCAGCCCATCGGGGCGGGGGGGAACAGATACGCAGTATTTT. Amino acids: CASSPSGRGGTDTQYF.